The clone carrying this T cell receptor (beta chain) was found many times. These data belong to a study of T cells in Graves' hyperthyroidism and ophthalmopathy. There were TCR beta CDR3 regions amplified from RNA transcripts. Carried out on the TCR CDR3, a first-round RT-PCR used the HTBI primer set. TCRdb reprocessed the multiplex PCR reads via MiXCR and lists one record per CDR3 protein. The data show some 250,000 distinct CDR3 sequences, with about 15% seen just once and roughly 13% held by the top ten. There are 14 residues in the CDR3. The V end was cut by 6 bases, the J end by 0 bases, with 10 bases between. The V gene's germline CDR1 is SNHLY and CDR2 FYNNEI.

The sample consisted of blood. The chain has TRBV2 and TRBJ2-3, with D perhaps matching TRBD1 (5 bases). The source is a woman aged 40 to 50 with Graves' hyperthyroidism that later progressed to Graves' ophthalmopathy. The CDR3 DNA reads TGTGCCAGCAGGGACATTCTTAGCACAGATACGCAGTATTTT. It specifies CASRDILSTDTQYF. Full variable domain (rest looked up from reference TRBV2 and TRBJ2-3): EPEVTQTPSHQVTQMGQEVILRCVPISNHLYFYWYRQILGQKVEFLVSFYNNEISEKSEIFDDQFSVERPDGSNFTLKIRSTKLEDSAMYFCASRDILSTDTQYFGPGTRLTVL.